The TCR beta chain under discussion was sequenced for a study of Ad26.COV2.S vaccination and SARS-CoV-2 variants. CDR1 MNHEY and CDR2 SVGAGI come from the germline V gene. The CDR3 is made up of 13 amino acids. V shed 4 bases and J shed 5 bases, with 9 bases lying between them. This clone has more than one count but fewer than ten. This table comes from immunoSEQ multiplex PCR, and its TCRdb copy is limited to in-frame clones, with some not included. The sample lists hundreds of thousands of clones; about 89% were seen once. Specified treatment: some 20 received Ad26.COV2.S at low or high dose, single or two shots; 5 received placebo; per-sample allocation not given. Day 63 after the first injection of vaccine or placebo was the sampling time.

The receptor was derived from a person between 18 and 60 years old who received the Ad26.COV2.S COVID-19 vaccine or a placebo. V usage is TRBV6-5 and J usage is TRBJ1-3; weak D call: TRBD1 (6 bases). The starting material was peripheral blood, obtained in a trial of Ad26.COV2.S vaccine versus placebo. This CDR3 is CASSSRGRNTIYF. The CDR3 DNA sequence: TGTGCCAGCAGTTCGCGGGGGCGAAACACCATATATTTT.